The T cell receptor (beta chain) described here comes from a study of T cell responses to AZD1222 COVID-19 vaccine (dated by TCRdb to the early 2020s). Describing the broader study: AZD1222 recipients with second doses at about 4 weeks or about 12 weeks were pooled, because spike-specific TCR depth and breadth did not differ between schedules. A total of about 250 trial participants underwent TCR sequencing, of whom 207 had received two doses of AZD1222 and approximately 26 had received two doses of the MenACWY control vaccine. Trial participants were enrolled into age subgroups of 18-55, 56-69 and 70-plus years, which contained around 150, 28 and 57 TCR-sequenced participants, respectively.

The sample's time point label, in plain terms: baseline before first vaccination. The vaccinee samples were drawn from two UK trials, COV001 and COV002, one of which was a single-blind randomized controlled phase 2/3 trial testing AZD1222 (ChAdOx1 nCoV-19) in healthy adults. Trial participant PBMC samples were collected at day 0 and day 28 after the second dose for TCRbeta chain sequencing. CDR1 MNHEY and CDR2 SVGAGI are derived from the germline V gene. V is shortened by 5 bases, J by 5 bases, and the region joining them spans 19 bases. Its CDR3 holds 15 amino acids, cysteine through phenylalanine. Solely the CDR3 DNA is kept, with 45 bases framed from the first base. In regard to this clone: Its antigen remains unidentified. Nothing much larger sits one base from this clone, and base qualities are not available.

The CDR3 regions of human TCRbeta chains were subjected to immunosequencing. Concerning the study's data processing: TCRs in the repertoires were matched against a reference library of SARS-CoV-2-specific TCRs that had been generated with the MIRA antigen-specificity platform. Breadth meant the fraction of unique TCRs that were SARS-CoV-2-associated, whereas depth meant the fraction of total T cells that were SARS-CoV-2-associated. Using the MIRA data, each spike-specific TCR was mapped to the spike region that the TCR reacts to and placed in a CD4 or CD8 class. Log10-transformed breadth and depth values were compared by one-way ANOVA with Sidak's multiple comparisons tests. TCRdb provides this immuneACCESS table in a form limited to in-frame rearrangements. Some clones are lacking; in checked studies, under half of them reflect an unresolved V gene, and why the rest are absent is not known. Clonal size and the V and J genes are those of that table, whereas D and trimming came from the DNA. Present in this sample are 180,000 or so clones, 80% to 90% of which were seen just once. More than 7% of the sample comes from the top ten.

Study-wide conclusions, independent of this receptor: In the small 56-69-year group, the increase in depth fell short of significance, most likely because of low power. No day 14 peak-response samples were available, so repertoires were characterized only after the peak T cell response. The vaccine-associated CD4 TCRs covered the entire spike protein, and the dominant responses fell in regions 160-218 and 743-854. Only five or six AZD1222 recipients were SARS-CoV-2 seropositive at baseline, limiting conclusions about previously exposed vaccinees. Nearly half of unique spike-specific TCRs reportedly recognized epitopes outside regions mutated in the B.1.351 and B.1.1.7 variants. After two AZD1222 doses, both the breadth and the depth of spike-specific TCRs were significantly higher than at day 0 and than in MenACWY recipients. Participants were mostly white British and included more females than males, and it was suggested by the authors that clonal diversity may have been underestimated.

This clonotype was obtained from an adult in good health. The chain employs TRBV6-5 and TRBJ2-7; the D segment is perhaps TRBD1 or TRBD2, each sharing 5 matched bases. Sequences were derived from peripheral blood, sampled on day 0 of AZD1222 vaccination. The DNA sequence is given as TGTGCCAGCAGTCCCCGCGGCGCCGGGGCCCACGAGCAGTACTTC. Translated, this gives CASSPRGAGAHEQYF.